These 23 T cell receptor beta chains share one sample of origin, sequenced in a study of Graves' ophthalmopathy and Graves' hyperthyroidism. TCR beta CDR3 regions were amplified from RNA transcripts. Following a first-round RT-PCR that used HTBI primers, a second-round multiplex PCR was carried out. TCRdb itself ran the multiplex PCR reads through MiXCR, one entry per CDR3 protein. The sample yields approximately 1.2 million distinct CDR3 sequences, about two fifths seen once. Sequencing was performed on peripheral blood or thyroid tissue (not recorded which). The receptors were sampled from an adult man with Graves' hyperthyroidism.

This clonotype was found a few times. J is TRBJ1-4 and V is TRBV20-1; 7 bases agree with TRBD1. The germline gives CDR1 DFQATT, CDR2 SNEGSKA (reference sequence). The ends lost 3 bases at V and 0 bases at J; junction bases unmatched: 19. The CDR3 has 20 amino acids. CDR3 sequence reads: CSASLSTGTATKATNEKLFF. In nucleotides, the CDR3 is TGCAGTGCTAGTCTTTCCACCGGGACAGCAACAAAAGCAACTAATGAAAAACTGTTTTTT.

In the case of this clonotype: One end of the junction fails to match germline, which may point to a read error. V is TRBV5-4 and J is TRBJ1-1; no clear D gene. The CDR3 loop spans 13 amino acids. The germline CDR1 and CDR2 sequences are SGHNT and YYREEE (reference sequence). This chain's CDR3 is CASSDGASAEAFF. CDR3 nucleotides: TGTGCCAGCAGCGATGGCGCTTCCGCTGAAGCCTTCTTT.

The J gene is TRBJ1-2, the V gene TRBV5-1, with D possibly TRBD1 on 5 matching bases. The CDR3 is 15 amino acids. CDR1 SGHRS and CDR2 YFSETQ come from the germline V gene. Trimming removed 2 bases from V and 0 bases from J, with 11 bases in between. CDR3 bases: TGCGCCAGCAGCTTACGAGGGACTGCTAACTATGGCTACACCTTC. This encodes CASSLRGTANYGYTF.

Many counts were recorded for this clonotype. CDR3 amino acids: CASSQTSNTEAFF. The DNA for the CDR3 is TGTGCCAGCAGCCAGACCTCAAACACTGAAGCTTTCTTT. The chain has TRBV7-9 and TRBJ1-1, with no clear D. The ends were cut back, 5 bases at V and 2 bases at J, with 9 bases in the middle. The length of the CDR3 is 13 residues. The germline CDR1 and CDR2 sequences are SEHNR and FQNEAQ (reference sequence).

The V gene is TRBV19, the J gene TRBJ2-6; the D is unclear. This CDR3 contains 14 residues. V was trimmed by 5 bases and J by 3 bases, leaving 8 bases between them. Germline CDR1 and CDR2: LNHDA and SQIVND (reference sequence). CDR3 DNA: TGTGCCAGTAGTTTGGGATTTGGGGCCAACGTCCTGACTTTC. As protein: CASSLGFGANVLTF.

The V gene is TRBV10-3, the J gene TRBJ1-4; maybe TRBD1 (5 bases). Looked up from germline, CDR1 is ENHRY and CDR2 is SYGVKD. The CDR3 is 18 residues long. V dropped 4 bases and J dropped 7 bases, with 25 bases sitting between them. CDR3 DNA sequence: TGTGCCATCAGTGTTGGGCCCGCCCGGGGGGTTGAGGGTGAAAAACTGTTTTTT. It encodes CAISVGPARGVEGEKLFF.

The chain combines TRBV6-2 or TRBV6-3 with TRBJ1-5, with TRBD1 matching over 7 bases. The CDR3 is 14 amino acids. Germline trimming cut 6 bases from V and 3 bases from J; bases unmatched to any gene: 5. Per germline, CDR1 MNHEY and CDR2 SVGEGT. CDR3 in DNA: TGTGCCAGCAGCTCAGACAGGGACAATCAGCCCCAGCATTTT. It encodes CASSSDRDNQPQHF.

The chain recombines TRBV3-1 with TRBJ1-1; 7 bases fit TRBD1. Losses at the gene ends were 0 bases for V and 6 bases for J; bases not matched to a gene: 4. Looked up from germline, CDR1 is LGHDT and CDR2 is YNNKEL (reference sequence). CDR3 length: 14 amino acids. The CDR3 DNA reads as TGTGCCAGCAGCCAAGAGGACAGGAGGGCTGAAGCTTTCTTT. Translating gives CASSQEDRRAEAFF.

This clonotype was counted many times. The J gene is TRBJ1-5, the V gene TRBV7-8; D unresolved. Germline V gene data show CDR1 as SGHVS and CDR2 as FQNEAQ. The ends were cut back, 3 bases at V and 0 bases at J, with 9 bases in the middle. The length of the CDR3 is 15 residues. The CDR3 loop reads CASSFDGYSNQPQHF. CDR3 DNA: TGTGCCAGCAGCTTCGACGGCTATAGCAATCAGCCCCAGCATTTT.

In its sample, this clonotype was seen many times. This sequence joins TRBV29-1 and TRBJ2-5; 10 bases fit TRBD1. Germline-derived CDR1 and CDR2 are SQVTM and ANQGSEA. This CDR3 spans 17 amino acids. J was trimmed by 5 bases and V by 0 bases; bases with no gene match: 12. The CDR3 sequence is CSVEDPSGTGVEETQYF. In DNA, the CDR3 is TGCAGCGTTGAAGATCCGAGCGGGACAGGGGTAGAGGAGACCCAGTACTTC.

The J gene is TRBJ2-7, the V gene TRBV10-3; 9 nucleotides line up with TRBD2. Germline trimming cut 6 bases from V and 1 base from J; bases unmatched to any gene: 7. Germline V gives CDR1 ENHRY, CDR2 SYGVKD. This CDR3 has 15 amino acids. In DNA, the CDR3 is TGTGCCATCAGCTTAGCGGGGGACCCTTCCTACGAGCAGTACTTC. This gives the protein CAISLAGDPSYEQYF.

The V gene is TRBV6-2 or TRBV6-3, the J gene TRBJ2-7; D not certain. The germline gives CDR1 MNHEY, CDR2 SVGEGT. CDR3 size: 14 residues. Trimming left V 2 bases short and J 0 bases short, with 8 bases between. In DNA form, the CDR3 reads TGTGCCAGCAGTTACGGGCAGATCTCCTACGAGCAGTACTTC. It translates to CASSYGQISYEQYF.

The J gene is TRBJ2-7, the V gene TRBV20-1; D might be TRBD2 (5 bases). The V and J ends lost 3 bases and 0 bases respectively, with 9 bases between them. From germline, CDR1 is DFQATT and CDR2 SNEGSKA (reference sequence). The CDR3 is 13 amino acids. The CDR3 bases are TGCAGTGCTAGGGGAGAGGACTCCTACGAGCAGTACTTC. It encodes CSARGEDSYEQYF.

In this sample, this clonotype turned up a few times. The chain combines TRBV7-2 with TRBJ1-5, with D perhaps TRBD1 (6 bases). Germline CDR1 is SGHTA and CDR2 is FQGNSA. Deletions cut 6 bases from V and 6 bases from J, with 12 bases between. CDR3 length: 13 residues. For the CDR3, the DNA is TGTGCCAGCAGTCATCAGGGGAGTCAGCCCCAGCATTTT. It translates to CASSHQGSQPQHF.

This clonotype was observed at least ten times. The chain couples TRBV2 to TRBJ2-2, with 7 bases identical to TRBD1. Per the germline V gene, CDR1 is SNHLY and CDR2 is FYNNEI. The V segment lost 3 bases and the J segment 7 bases; nucleotides outside the gene matches: 5. The CDR3 runs 14 residues. This CDR3 is CASSEGRGFGELFF. The CDR3 region has the DNA TGTGCCAGCAGTGAGGGCAGGGGGTTCGGGGAGCTGTTTTTT.

This clonotype was detected many times. This chain joins TRBV25-1 and TRBJ2-7, with unresolved D. The germline V gene has CDR1 MGHDK and CDR2 SYGVNS. The CDR3 contains 14 residues. Trimming took 5 bases from V and 3 from J, leaving 14 bases between them. The CDR3 nucleotides read TGTGCCAGCAGTCCGGTCGGAGTCAACTACGAGCAGTACTTC. This codes for CASSPVGVNYEQYF.

The V call is TRBV9, the J call TRBJ2-5; 12 nucleotides agree with TRBD2. CDR1 and CDR2 from the germline V gene are SGDLS and YYNGEE. The CDR3 loop spans 14 amino acids. V shed 3 bases, J shed 7 bases, and the junction held 4 bases outside the gene matches. CDR3 sequence reads: CASSGTSGMRTQYF. The CDR3, as DNA: TGTGCCAGCAGCGGGACTAGCGGGATGAGGACCCAGTACTTC.

Only a few counts were recorded for this clonotype. The chain is built from TRBV5-1 and TRBJ1-6, with TRBD1 matching 9 bases. V dropped 5 bases and J dropped 9; count of bases not matched to a gene: 15. CDR1 and CDR2 from the germline V gene are SGHRS and YFSETQ. This CDR3 comprises 17 residues. The CDR3 loop is CASRSDPPGQGGSPLHF. The CDR3 DNA reads as TGCGCCAGCAGATCCGATCCGCCGGGACAGGGAGGTTCACCCCTCCACTTT.

This clonotype was counted many times. This chain connects TRBV12-3 or TRBV12-4 to TRBJ1-1; weak D call: TRBD1 (5 bases). Trimming took 5 bases from V and 6 from J, leaving 10 bases between them. This CDR3 contains 12 residues. The CDR3 DNA sequence: TGTGCCAGCAGTCCCGGACAACCTGAAGCTTTCTTT. This translates into CASSPGQPEAFF.

On this clonotype: A much larger clone lies one base from this, so it may be a read error. This chain joins TRBV6-1 and TRBJ2-5; TRBD2 agrees at 12 bases. Trimming at V came to 4 bases and at J to 9 bases, leaving 9 bases not matched to a gene. The CDR3 is 15 amino acids. Germline V gene lookup returns CDR1 MNHNS and CDR2 SASEGT. The CDR3, as DNA: TGTGCCAGCAGTGTGACTAGCGGGAGCTACGAGGCCCAGTACTTC. This encodes CASSVTSGSYEAQYF.

Turning to this clonotype: One end of the junction does not line up with germline, which may come from a read error. V and J are TRBV29-1 and TRBJ2-7; unclear D gene. CDR3 length: 8 residues. Germline CDR1 and CDR2: SQVTM and ANQGSEA. The CDR3 region has the DNA TGCACGGGCCTCGGATGTCTATTC. This sequence encodes CTGLGCLF.

The CDR3 loop is CASSLQQGAEQFF. As DNA, the CDR3 is TGTGCCAGCAGCTTACAACAGGGCGCTGAGCAGTTCTTC. V usage is TRBV7-9 and J usage is TRBJ2-1; possible D gene TRBD1, 6 bases. The CDR3 contains 13 residues. Germline V gene data show CDR1 as SEHNR and CDR2 as FQNEAQ (reference sequence). Deletions cut 2 bases from V and 9 bases from J, with 11 bases between. Full variable domain (rest looked up from reference TRBV7-9 and TRBJ2-1): DTGVSQNPRHKITKRGQNVTFRCDPISEHNRLYWYRQTLGQGPEFLTYFQNEAQLEKSRLLSDRFSAERPKGSFSTLEIQRTEQGDSAMYLCASSLQQGAEQFFGPGTRLTVL.

This clonotype is a singleton in its sample. The CDR3 is CASSPQVRNEKLFF. The CDR3 bases are TGTGCCAGCAGCCCACAGGTTAGGAATGAAAAACTGTTTTTT. The V gene is TRBV7-2, the J gene TRBJ1-4, with D possibly being TRBD1 (5 bases). Germline V gene lookup returns CDR1 SGHTA and CDR2 FQGNSA. V shed 5 bases and J shed 5 bases, with 12 bases lying between them. The CDR3 has 14 residues.